A selection of T cell receptor beta chains follows, all from one sample in a study of blood T cell repertoires in COVID-19. The method was immunoSEQ multiplex PCR; TCRdb's version includes in-frame clones alone and lacks a portion of them. The sample comprises 200,000 to 300,000 clones, 87% of which are singletons, and roughly 7.8% rests with the top ten. The sequenced sample was peripheral blood. The source is a man between 60 and 75 years old who had recovered from COVID-19. Both conserved end residues are part of each CDR3. The D gene is left open where the match is weak. Only some rows state a clone size, as once, few, many or a class for expanded clones.

>.|TRBD1|TRBJ1-3|TRBV5-1
CASNHGTGNGGNTIYF
TGCGCCAGCAACCATGGGACAGGGAATGGTGGAAACACCATATATTTT
>.|.|TRBJ2-7|TRBV3-1/TRBV3-2
CASSHRDYEQYF
TGTGCCAGCAGCCACAGGGACTACGAGCAGTACTTC
>once|.|TRBJ2-6|TRBV7-9
CASSPTEAGANVLTF
TGTGCCAGCAGCCCAACGGAGGCAGGGGCCAACGTCCTGACTTTC
>.|.|TRBJ2-5|TRBV27
CASSNRWSQETQYF
TGTGCCAGCAGTAACCGGTGGAGCCAAGAGACCCAGTACTTC
>.|.|TRBJ1-2|TRBV9
CASSPAKMGALGTGLGGYTF
TGTGCCAGCAGCCCCGCTAAAATGGGGGCCCTAGGGACGGGCCTGGGTGGCTACACCTTC
>.|TRBD1|TRBJ1-5|TRBV9
CASSPGQGAFQPQHF
TGTGCCAGCAGCCCGGGACAGGGGGCGTTTCAGCCCCAGCATTTT
>.|.|TRBJ2-2|TRBV7-2
CASSLLGVTGELFF
TGTGCCAGCAGCTTACTAGGGGTCACCGGGGAGCTGTTTTTT
>.|.|TRBJ1-6|TRBV3-1/TRBV3-2
CASSQDRQGNMHSPLHF
TGTGCCAGCAGCCAAGATCGTCAGGGAAACATGCATTCACCCCTCCACTTT
>.|.|TRBJ1-5|TRBV19
CASSIDHGQNQPQHF
TGTGCCAGTAGTATAGATCATGGACAGAATCAGCCCCAGCATTTT
>.|.|TRBJ2-5|TRBV5-6
CASSLDRQETQYF
TGTGCCAGCAGCTTGGACAGACAAGAGACCCAGTACTTC
>.|.|TRBJ2-3|TRBV5-6
CASSLAGHGTQYF
TGTGCCAGCAGCTTGGCCGGTCACGGTACGCAGTATTTT
>.|.|TRBJ2-2|TRBV6-5
CASSRGTGELFF
TGTGCCAGCAGTCGCGGGACCGGGGAGCTGTTTTTT
>.|TRBD1|TRBJ2-1|TRBV28
CASSSKGAISYNEQFF
TGTGCCAGCAGTTCCAAGGGGGCAATCTCCTACAATGAGCAGTTCTTC
>.|TRBD1|TRBJ1-2|TRBV18
CASSPPGQGADGYTF
TGTGCCAGCTCACCGCCGGGACAGGGGGCTGATGGCTACACCTTC
>.|.|TRBJ1-5|TRBV6-5
CASRKDRLNQPQHF
TGTGCCAGCAGGAAAGACAGGCTCAATCAGCCCCAGCATTTT
>.|.|TRBJ1-6|TRBV6-6
CASSQGQLWSPLHF
TGTGCCAGCAGCCAAGGACAGCTCTGGTCACCCCTCCACTTT
>few|.|TRBJ1-2|TRBV2
CASIRTAANYGYTF
TGTGCCAGCATTCGGACAGCGGCAAACTATGGCTACACCTTC
>.|TRBD2|TRBJ2-4|TRBV5-1
CASSWLGGEKNIQYF
TGCGCCAGCAGCTGGCTTGGGGGGGAGAAAAACATTCAGTACTTC
>.|.|TRBJ1-1|TRBV4-1
CASSQRTGTEAFF
TGCGCCAGCAGCCAAAGAACAGGGACTGAAGCTTTCTTT
>.|TRBD1|TRBJ2-1|TRBV5-1
CASSWGTGGLNEQFF
TGCGCCAGCAGCTGGGGGACAGGGGGTCTCAATGAGCAGTTCTTC
>.|TRBD2|TRBJ2-2|TRBV19
CASREGGRGNTGELFF
TGTGCCAGTCGGGAGGGGGGGCGAGGGAACACCGGGGAGCTGTTTTTT
>.|.|TRBJ1-2|TRBV30
CAWTGHYNYGYTF
TGTGCCTGGACAGGACACTACAACTATGGCTACACCTTC
>.|.|TRBJ2-3|TRBV5-4
CASSLVGGRLDTQYF
TGTGCCAGCAGCTTAGTGGGGGGGCGTTTGGATACGCAGTATTTT
>.|.|TRBJ1-1|TRBV5-1
CASSDPREEAFF
TGCGCCAGCAGCGACCCCAGGGAAGAAGCTTTCTTT
>.|.|TRBJ2-3|TRBV27
CASTPRGIGTDTQYF
TGTGCCAGCACCCCACGCGGGATAGGCACAGATACGCAGTATTTT
>.|.|TRBJ1-6|TRBV5-1
CASSLEGAYNSPLHF
TGCGCCAGCAGCTTGGAGGGGGCCTATAATTCACCCCTCCACTTT
>.|TRBD1|TRBJ1-5|TRBV19
CASRKGQGLSGSQPQHF
TGTGCCAGTAGAAAGGGACAGGGGCTATCCGGTAGTCAGCCCCAGCATTTT
>.|.|TRBJ1-2|TRBV30
CAWSGSGFYGYTF
TGTGCCTGGAGTGGGTCAGGGTTCTATGGCTACACCTTC
>.|TRBD2|TRBJ2-2|TRBV24-1
CATSDLTTSGAGELFF
TGTGCCACCAGTGACCTAACGACTAGCGGGGCCGGGGAGCTGTTTTTT
>.|.|TRBJ2-5|TRBV4-2
CASSQDIYQETQYF
TGTGCCAGCAGCCAAGATATCTACCAAGAGACCCAGTACTTC
>.|.|TRBJ1-5|TRBV3-1/TRBV3-2
CASSQDRGAGNQPQHF
TGTGCCAGCAGCCAAGATCGGGGGGCAGGGAATCAGCCCCAGCATTTT
>.|.|TRBJ1-3|TRBV5-1
CASSLAQSSSGNTIYF
TGCGCCAGCAGCTTGGCACAGTCCAGCTCTGGAAACACCATATATTTT
>.|TRBD2|TRBJ2-3|TRBV24-1
CATSDLPSGGGTQYF
TGTGCCACCAGTGATTTGCCTAGCGGGGGGGGTACGCAGTATTTT
>.|.|TRBJ1-1|TRBV9
CASSAYSLNTEAFF
TGTGCCAGCAGCGCTTACTCGTTAAACACTGAAGCTTTCTTT
>.|TRBD2|TRBJ2-3|TRBV6-5
CATKRGGYTDTQYF
TGTGCCACAAAGCGGGGCGGTTACACAGATACGCAGTATTTT
>.|.|TRBJ1-4|TRBV12-5
CASRQSPNEKLFF
TGTGCTAGCCGACAGAGCCCTAATGAAAAACTGTTTTTT
>.|.|TRBJ2-7|TRBV5-4
CASSLRQSYEQYF
TGTGCCAGCAGCTTGCGACAGTCCTACGAGCAGTACTTC
>.|.|TRBJ2-2|TRBV5-1
CASSLVLVGGNTGELFF
TGCGCCAGCAGCTTGGTTCTCGTAGGGGGAAACACCGGGGAGCTGTTTTTT
>.|.|TRBJ2-1|TRBV11-2
CASSGVAEQFF
TGTGCCAGCAGTGGAGTCGCTGAGCAGTTCTTC
>.|.|TRBJ1-3|TRBV14
CASSQLQGSGNTIYF
TGTGCCAGCAGCCAACTACAGGGTTCAGGAAACACCATATATTTT
>.|.|TRBJ2-1|TRBV9
CASSVGWRDEQFF
TGTGCCAGCAGCGTAGGATGGCGGGATGAGCAGTTCTTC
>.|TRBD1|TRBJ2-4|TRBV5-1
CASSLADDRGVRNIQYF
TGCGCCAGCAGCTTGGCCGACGACAGGGGCGTTCGGAACATTCAGTACTTC
>.|.|TRBJ2-3|TRBV24-1
CATSRGSSTDTQYF
TGTGCCACCTCCAGGGGTTCTAGCACAGATACGCAGTATTTT
>.|TRBD1|TRBJ2-1|TRBV30
CAWSVRGTGDFYNEQFF
TGTGCCTGGAGTGTACGGGGGACAGGGGACTTCTACAATGAGCAGTTCTTC
>.|TRBD1|TRBJ2-7|TRBV5-6
CASRPNRSQGPYEQYF
TGTGCCAGCAGACCAAATCGCTCACAGGGGCCCTACGAGCAGTACTTC
>.|TRBD1|TRBJ1-1|TRBV18
CASSPRDRGIHTEAFF
TGTGCCAGCTCACCACGGGACAGGGGCATACACACTGAAGCTTTCTTT
>.|TRBD2|TRBJ2-3|TRBV7-6
CASSYLPSGAGTDTQYF
TGTGCCAGCAGCTATCTACCCAGCGGGGCAGGCACAGATACGCAGTATTTT
>.|.|TRBJ1-2|TRBV9
CASSVGEGAGYTF
TGTGCCAGCAGCGTAGGCGAGGGCGCTGGCTACACCTTC
>.|.|TRBJ1-6|TRBV7-2
CASSLEGLAGSPLHF
TGTGCCAGCAGCTTGGAGGGACTCGCGGGGTCACCCCTCCACTTT
>.|.|TRBJ1-3|TRBV2
CASSSTVSSGNTIYF
TGTGCCAGCAGCTCGACAGTGAGCTCTGGAAACACCATATATTTT
>.|TRBD1|TRBJ2-7|TRBV24-1
CATSGGPGQGSVYEQYF
TGTGCCACCAGTGGGGGACCGGGACAGGGCTCTGTCTACGAGCAGTACTTC
>.|.|TRBJ2-3|TRBV5-1
CASSLVGPYQADTQYF
TGCGCCAGCAGCTTGGTGGGCCCATATCAGGCAGATACGCAGTATTTT
>once|.|TRBJ1-6|TRBV25-1
CASSGTDRTLHF
TGTGCCAGCAGTGGTACAGACAGAACCCTCCACTTT